Listed below are T cell receptor beta chains from one sample, sequenced in a study of identical twins' blood T cells. TCRdb independently ran MiXCR on the 5' RACE reads; one entry per CDR3 protein. The sample has around 380,000 distinct CDR3 sequences, over 25% seen once; the top ten hold roughly 5.5%. Sequenced sample: PBMCs. The receptors stem from a woman aged 18-55 years in good health. Each CDR3 is given with its conserved first and last residue. The order of the fields is J gene, D gene, V gene, clone size, CDR3 DNA, CDR3 protein. D genes are given only for firm matches. Rows may omit the clone size; those that give it use once, few, many or a size class.

TRBJ2-3 . TRBV5-1 few TGCGCCAGCAGCTTGGGAAAGACAGATACGCAGTATTTT CASSLGKTDTQYF
TRBJ2-7 TRBD1 TRBV20-1 . TGCAGTGCTAGGTCGACAGGGGGAATCAACGAGCAGTACTTC CSARSTGGINEQYF
TRBJ2-2 . TRBV11-3 . TGTGCCAGCAGCTTAGGGGGGATTCTCGGGGAGCTGTTTTTT CASSLGGILGELFF
TRBJ1-1 . TRBV25-1 . TGTGCCAGCAGTGGGGGACCAGGCGCTGAAGCTTTCTTT CASSGGPGAEAFF
TRBJ1-1 TRBD1 TRBV5-1 many TGCGCCAGCAGCTTGCAGGGGGCGCGGAACACTGAAGCTTTCTTT CASSLQGARNTEAFF
TRBJ2-3 TRBD2 TRBV29-1 many TGCAGCTCCTCAGGACTAGCGGGGACCACAGATACGCAGTATTTT CSSSGLAGTTDTQYF
TRBJ2-5 TRBD2 TRBV29-1 few TGCAGCGTTGAAATGTCGGCTAGCGGGAAGACCCAGTACTTC CSVEMSASGKTQYF
TRBJ1-1 . TRBV20-1 many TGCAGTGCGTGGGGAACTGAAGCTTTCTTT CSAWGTEAFF
TRBJ1-6 . TRBV18 . TGTGCCAGCTCACCAAGGGCCGGGACCCTTTCACCCCTCCACTTT CASSPRAGTLSPLHF
TRBJ1-1 TRBD1 TRBV18 . TGTGCCAGCTCAACGGGGACAGTCGGGATTGAAGCTTTCTTT CASSTGTVGIEAFF
TRBJ2-1 . TRBV7-9 few TGTGCCAGCAGCTTAAGGTTAAAAGCCACTGACAATGAGCAGTTCTTC CASSLRLKATDNEQFF
TRBJ1-4 . TRBV28 . TGTGCCAGCAGTTTTTTAGGGGGGGGATTCCCTAATGAAAAACTGTTTTTT CASSFLGGGFPNEKLFF
TRBJ2-1 . TRBV11-3 . TGTGCCAGCAGCCCGACTCATAGCGGTGAGCAGTTCTTC CASSPTHSGEQFF
TRBJ2-2 . TRBV5-8 . TGTGCCAGCAGCTACCGGCAGCGAGGGGACACCGGGGAGCTGTTTTTT CASSYRQRGDTGELFF
TRBJ1-1 . TRBV2 . TGTGCCAGCAGTAGTGGACAGTCGAGCACTGAAGCTTTCTTT CASSSGQSSTEAFF
TRBJ2-7 . TRBV20-1 . TGCAGTGCTAGAGAGGATAACGAGCAGTACTTC CSAREDNEQYF
TRBJ2-1 . TRBV10-3 . TGTGCCATCAGTGAGAGGGACTCGAACAATGAGCAGTTCTTC CAISERDSNNEQFF
TRBJ1-1 . TRBV19 . TGTGCCAGTAGTATGGGCAGGGCCAAGATGAACACTGAAGCTTTCTTT CASSMGRAKMNTEAFF
TRBJ2-3 TRBD2 TRBV5-6 . TGTGCCAGCAGCGGGAGACTAGCGGGGGTGACAGATACGCAGTATTTT CASSGRLAGVTDTQYF
TRBJ1-1 . TRBV5-1 few TGCGCCAGCAGCTTCGGGGGGTCGGACACTGAAGCTTTCTTT CASSFGGSDTEAFF
TRBJ2-1 . TRBV2 . TGTGCCAGCAGTGATGACGGGAGTGTTTTCTATGAGCAGTTCTTC CASSDDGSVFYEQFF
TRBJ1-1 TRBD1 TRBV13 few TGTGCCAGCAGATCCCAGGGGGGGCCGACTGAAGCTTTCTTT CASRSQGGPTEAFF
TRBJ2-1 TRBD2 TRBV4-3 . TGCGCCAGCAGCAGGCAACTAGCGCCAGATGAGCAGTTCTTC CASSRQLAPDEQFF
TRBJ2-7 . TRBV20-1 few TGCAGTGCTAGAGCCTTGACGGACAGCTCCTACGAGCAGTACTTC CSARALTDSSYEQYF
TRBJ2-3 . TRBV29-1 . TGCAGCACCCCGGCTGGGGGAATGAGCACAGATACGCAGTATTTT CSTPAGGMSTDTQYF
TRBJ1-1 . TRBV29-1 . TGCAGCGCCGTACAGACCATGAACACTGAAGCTTTCTTT CSAVQTMNTEAFF
TRBJ2-2 . TRBV9 few TGTGCCAGCAGCGACAGGGGACTCTTGAACACCGGGGAGCTGTTTTTT CASSDRGLLNTGELFF
TRBJ2-1 . TRBV27 . TGTGCCAACAGTTTATTCGCCATCCAATCCTACAATGAGCAGTTCTTC CANSLFAIQSYNEQFF
TRBJ1-2 TRBD1 TRBV6-6 few TGTGCCAGCAGCCTAGCAGGGGGCGAGTACTATGGCTACACCTTC CASSLAGGEYYGYTF
TRBJ2-2 . TRBV9 few TGTGCCAGCAGCGTAGGAGGAACTCCAATTTTCGCGAACACCGGGGAGCTGTTTTTT CASSVGGTPIFANTGELFF
TRBJ2-7 TRBD2 TRBV14 few TGTGCCAGCAGTCCCCTAGCGGCCAGCTCCTACGAGCAGTACTTC CASSPLAASSYEQYF
TRBJ1-1 . TRBV20-1 few TGCAGTGCTAGTCTTGCGTCCGGACGGCTGAACACTGAAGCTTTCTTT CSASLASGRLNTEAFF
TRBJ1-2 . TRBV29-1 . TGCAGCGTTGAAAGGCCCATTAACCATGGCTACACCTTC CSVERPINHGYTF
TRBJ2-3 . TRBV5-1 . TGCGCCAGCAGAGACAGACCCACAGATACGCAGTATTTT CASRDRPTDTQYF
TRBJ2-3 . TRBV6-5 many TGTGCCAGCAGTTACTCTCTCTCAGATACGCAGTATTTT CASSYSLSDTQYF
TRBJ2-1 . TRBV30 few TGTGCCTGGAGGTGGGGGACGGAGCAGTTCTTC CAWRWGTEQFF
TRBJ1-2 TRBD1 TRBV28 . TGTGCCAGCAGTGGCCCGGGACAGGGAGGTGGCTACACCTTC CASSGPGQGGGYTF
TRBJ1-2 . TRBV14 . TGTGCCAGCAGCCACGGGCATCAGAGCTATGGCTACACCTTT CASSHGHQSYGYTF
TRBJ1-1 . TRBV20-1 . TGCAGTGCTACACAGGCCGCTGAAGCTTTCTTT CSATQAAEAFF
TRBJ1-6 . TRBV9 . TGTGCCAGCAGCTATCGAGATTCACCCCTCCACTTT CASSYRDSPLHF
TRBJ1-5 . TRBV12-3/TRBV12-4 . TGTGCCAGCGGTTTGGTCGGGAGCAATCAGCCCCAGCATTTT CASGLVGSNQPQHF
TRBJ2-1 . TRBV7-9 few TGTGCCAGCAGTTCACCCGGGGCCCAGAGATCCTACAATGAGCAGTTCTTC CASSSPGAQRSYNEQFF
TRBJ1-1 . TRBV29-1 many TGCAGCATCCTTTTGGCAGCGAACACTGAAGCTTTCTTT CSILLAANTEAFF
TRBJ1-3 . TRBV6-2/TRBV6-3 . TGTGCCAGCAGCCCGAAACCGCGCGTCTACCTTCTCGGTGGAAACACCATATATTTT CASSPKPRVYLLGGNTIYF
TRBJ2-1 . TRBV6-4 few TGTGCCAGCAGTTTGGACGGACGGGGTGAGCAGTTCTTC CASSLDGRGEQFF
TRBJ1-1 . TRBV20-1 . TGCAGTGGAAGGGGAGGCGGAATGAACACTGAAGCTTTCTTT CSGRGGGMNTEAFF
TRBJ1-1 . TRBV20-1 few TGCAGCGCTAGAGATACGGGAGTGCACACTGAAGCTTTCTTT CSARDTGVHTEAFF
TRBJ2-3 . TRBV12-3/TRBV12-4 many TGTGCCAGCAGCTTAACAGATACGCAGTATTTT CASSLTDTQYF
TRBJ1-1 . TRBV6-2/TRBV6-3 . TGTGCCAGCAGCCCAGACAGGACTGAAGCTTTCTTT CASSPDRTEAFF
TRBJ1-1 TRBD1 TRBV6-2/TRBV6-3 . TGTGCCAGCAGTCCAGGGGGGTTCACTGAAGCTTTCTTT CASSPGGFTEAFF
TRBJ1-5 TRBD1 TRBV20-1 . TGCAGTGCTCAGACAGGGGTTAGCAATCAGCCCCAGCATTTT CSAQTGVSNQPQHF
TRBJ1-3 . TRBV5-1 . TGCGCCAGCAGCCGGGAAGGGGGTGCCAGCTCTGGAAACACCATATATTTT CASSREGGASSGNTIYF
TRBJ2-4 . TRBV6-7 . TGTGCCAGCAGTTACCGGCAGGTGGACATTCAGTACTTC CASSYRQVDIQYF
TRBJ1-1 TRBD1 TRBV5-6 once TGTGCCAGCAGCTTACAGGGGGCTTGGACTGAAGCTTTCTTT CASSLQGAWTEAFF
TRBJ2-4 . TRBV5-6 many TGTGCCAGCAGCCGTGCAGGGGTCGGAAACATTCAGTACTTC CASSRAGVGNIQYF